This T cell receptor beta chain was recorded in a study of T cell responses to AZD1222 COVID-19 vaccine (dated by TCRdb to the early 2020s). General notes on the study: A total of more than 230 trial participants underwent TCR sequencing, of whom about 210 received two doses of AZD1222 and around 26 received two doses of the MenACWY control vaccine. Trial participants were enrolled into age subgroups of 18-55, 56-69 and 70-plus years, which contained around 140, 26 and 57 TCR-sequenced participants, respectively. General findings and caveats noted by the study authors: In the small 56-69-year group, the increase in depth fell short of significance, most likely because of low power. Reportedly, almost half of the unique spike-specific TCRs recognized epitopes lying outside the regions that are mutated in the B.1.351 and B.1.1.7 variants. Conclusions about previously exposed vaccinees are limited because only six or seven AZD1222 recipients were SARS-CoV-2 seropositive at baseline. Spike-specific TCR breadth and depth rose significantly after two AZD1222 doses compared with day 0 and with MenACWY recipients. The vaccine-associated CD4 TCRs covered the entire spike protein, and the dominant responses fell in regions 160-218 and 743-854. Because no samples from the day 14 peak response were available, repertoires could be characterized only after the peak T cell response. Most participants were white British and females outnumbered males, and the authors suggested that clonal diversity may have been underestimated.

This specimen's time point label, interpreted: baseline before first vaccination. Samples from vaccinated people were obtained from the UK trials COV001 and COV002, which included a single-blind randomized controlled phase 2/3 trial of AZD1222 (ChAdOx1 nCoV-19) in healthy adults. For TCRbeta chain sequencing, PBMC samples were collected from trial participants at day 0 and at day 28 after the second dose. The CDR3 regions of human TCRbeta chains were analyzed by immunosequencing. Turning to the authors' computational methods: Repertoire TCRs were matched against a reference library of SARS-CoV-2-specific TCRs generated with the MIRA antigen-specificity platform. Breadth was defined as the fraction of unique TCRs that were SARS-CoV-2-associated. Depth was defined as the fraction of total T cells that were SARS-CoV-2-associated. Using the MIRA data, every spike-specific TCR was mapped to the spike region that the TCR reacted to and assigned to either a CD4 or a CD8 class. Log10-transformed breadth and depth values were compared by one-way ANOVA with Sidak's multiple comparisons tests. TCRdb stores this immuneACCESS table with in-frame sequences only. Part of the clones is absent; in the studies checked, under half of the shortfall reflects unresolved V genes, and no reason is known for the rest. V and J calls and clone size are given by that table; D and trimming were obtained from the DNA. The sample's table covers about 140,000 clones. Roughly 2% of the sample rests with the top ten.

According to the germline V gene, CDR1 reads KGHSH and CDR2 reads LQKENI. The trim is 0 bases for V and 7 bases for J, with a gap of 9 bases between the germline ends. The CDR3, from cysteine to phenylalanine, totals 13 residues. Just the 39-base CDR3 DNA is kept, in frame starting at base 1. Comments on this clone: Its antigen has not been determined.

Sequenced sample: peripheral blood. The sequence was obtained from an adult in good health. The chain uses TRBV18 and TRBJ1-2; TRBD1 could be the D gene, as 5 bases match. The CDR3 reads as follows: CASSPPGGLGYTF. The DNA is as follows: TGTGCCAGCTCACCACCGGGGGGACTTGGCTACACCTTC.